This T cell receptor beta chain was recorded in a study of monozygotic twins with inflammatory bowel disease. Each CDR3 protein gets one entry in TCRdb, which reprocessed the 5' RACE reads and gives no DNA. This sample contains 350,000 to 500,000 distinct CDR3 sequences. The germline V gene encodes CDR1 LGHNA and CDR2 YNFKEQ. The CDR3 extends over 16 amino acids. The sequence was collected from a human donor with ulcerative colitis or Crohn's disease, or a healthy co-twin of an affected twin (not recorded which). The chain links TRBV4-2 to TRBJ2-1; absent DNA, TCRdb's TRBD1 call cannot be checked. The source material was blood. CDR3 in amino acids: CASSQDYQGGWNEQFF.